The 13 T cell receptor beta chains below were found in one sample sequenced in a study of neoadjuvant anti-PD-1 for oral cavity cancer. TCRdb's table, derived via immunoSEQ multiplex PCR, lists solely in-frame clones and lacks some. The sample has 11,000 to 15,000 clones; approximately 70% are singletons. The material sequenced was PBMCs, taken before nivolumab (anti-PD-1) treatment. The receptor set was obtained from a person aged 35 to 85 with oral cavity squamous cell carcinoma.

The V and J genes are TRBV28 and TRBJ1-5; maybe TRBD1 (6 bases). The germline CDR1 and CDR2 sequences are MDHEN and SYDVKM. V dropped 5 bases and J dropped 7 bases, with 9 bases sitting between them. This CDR3 contains 12 residues. CDR3 coding DNA: TGTGCCAGCAGTACAGGGAGACAGCCCCAGCATTTT. Translating gives CASSTGRQPQHF.

The gene calls are TRBV7-6 and TRBJ1-1; D remains ambiguous. The germline V and J ends were trimmed by 1 base and 4 bases, with 7 bases remaining between them. Germline-derived CDR1 and CDR2 are SGHVS and FNYEAQ. The CDR3 consists of 13 residues. DNA of the CDR3: TGTGCCAGCAGCTTAGGTCTTGGCACTGAAGCTTTCTTT. Encoded protein: CASSLGLGTEAFF.

V gene TRBV28 combines with J gene TRBJ2-7; D gene ambiguous. CDR1 MDHEN and CDR2 SYDVKM come from the germline V gene. CDR3 length: 14 amino acids. The V and J ends lost 3 bases and 0 bases respectively, with 9 bases between them. DNA for the CDR3: TGTGCCAGCAGTTTCGTCCTTAGCTCCTACGAGCAGTACTTC. It codes for CASSFVLSSYEQYF.

On this clone: No DNA is shown, since the ends of the CDR3 on it are uncertain; the CDR3 is the one TCRdb lists. The chain employs TRBV19 and TRBJ1-5; whether TRBD1, the table's D call, matches the DNA was not checked. Per germline, CDR1 LNHDA and CDR2 SQIVND (reference sequence). The CDR3 spans 14 residues, counting both ends. The CDR3 sequence is CASSSGHISQPQHF.

The chain carries TRBV13 and TRBJ1-2; perhaps TRBD1 as D (5 bases). Per germline, CDR1 PRHDT and CDR2 FYEKMQ (reference sequence). The germline V and J ends were trimmed by 5 bases and 2 bases, with 9 bases remaining between them. This CDR3 contains 13 residues. Here the CDR3 DNA reads TGTGCCAGCAGCCGGAACAGGAACTATGGCTACACCTTC. It is translated as CASSRNRNYGYTF.

J is TRBJ2-3 and V is TRBV4-1, with 14 bases that match TRBD2. V gave up 4 bases and J gave up 6 bases; unmatched junction bases: 3. Germline V gene data show CDR1 as MGHRA and CDR2 as YSYEKL. The CDR3 totals 15 residues. The CDR3 DNA is TGCGCCAGCAGCCGACTAGCGGGAGGGCCGGATACGCAGTATTTT. Translated, it gives CASSRLAGGPDTQYF.

V gene TRBV4-1 combines with J gene TRBJ1-6; 8 bases agree with TRBD1. J lost 10 bases, V lost 4 bases, and 3 bases had no gene match. The length of the CDR3 is 13 residues. Germline V gene lookup returns CDR1 MGHRA and CDR2 YSYEKL. The CDR3 sequence: CASSRDRRSPLHF. The CDR3 region has the DNA TGCGCCAGCAGCCGGGACAGGCGGTCACCCCTCCACTTT.

The chain combines TRBV2 with TRBJ2-4; 9 positions agree with TRBD1. The germline V gene encodes CDR1 SNHLY and CDR2 FYNNEI. The J segment lost 3 bases and the V segment lost 6 bases, leaving 12 bases of the junction unmatched. This CDR3 has 17 residues. The CDR3 bases are TGTGCCAGCAGGGTCGGGACAGGGTCCTTCGGCAAAAACATTCAGTACTTC. Translated: CASRVGTGSFGKNIQYF.

This chain uses TRBV5-4 with TRBJ2-5, with 7 bases matching TRBD1. CDR1 is SGHNT, CDR2 YYREEE, per germline (reference sequence). V dropped 4 bases and J dropped 8; count of bases not matched to a gene: 11. This CDR3 contains 14 residues. The CDR3 DNA is TGTGCCAGCAGCAACCGGGACAGCTCTGGTACCCAGTACTTC. This codes for CASSNRDSSGTQYF.

The genes are TRBV4-1 and TRBJ2-3, with 9 positions matching TRBD2. V was pared by 2 bases and J by 2 bases, with 5 bases of the junction left unmatched. The CDR3 sequence is 16 residues long. CDR1 MGHRA and CDR2 YSYEKL come from the germline V gene. CDR3 loop: CASSQPIAGVTDTQYF. The CDR3 nucleotides are TGCGCCAGCAGCCAACCCATAGCGGGGGTCACAGATACGCAGTATTTT.

The chain uses TRBV5-1 and TRBJ1-1; 7 nucleotides line up with TRBD1. With V trimmed by 4 bases and J by 6 bases, 3 bases remained unmatched. The CDR3 sequence is 12 residues long. Germline V CDR1 and CDR2: SGHRS, YFSETQ. CDR3 region: CASSAGTAEAFF. CDR3 bases: TGCGCCAGCAGCGCCGGGACAGCTGAAGCTTTCTTT.

This chain connects TRBV5-4 to TRBJ2-3, with D perhaps matching TRBD2 (7 bases). This CDR3 spans 14 amino acids. The germline gives CDR1 SGHNT, CDR2 YYREEE (reference sequence). Trimming stripped 2 bases from V and 3 bases from J, with 10 bases between. In nucleotides, the CDR3 is TGTGCCAGCAGCTTCGCGGGGGCGACAGATACGCAGTATTTT. Translated: CASSFAGATDTQYF.

This chain connects TRBV7-3 to TRBJ2-5, with 8 bases fitting TRBD2. CDR1 and CDR2 from the germline V gene are SGHTA and FQGTGA. V shed 0 bases and J 2 bases; nucleotides not matched to a gene: 2. The CDR3 sequence is 15 residues long. The CDR3 reads CASSLTSGAQETQYF. In nucleotides, the CDR3 is TGTGCCAGCAGCTTAACTAGCGGGGCACAAGAGACCCAGTACTTC. Full variable domain (remainder filled in from reference TRBV7-3 and TRBJ2-5): GAGVSQTPSNKVTEKGKYVELRCDPISGHTALYWYRQSLGQGPEFLIYFQGTGAADDSGLPNDRFFAVRPEGSVSTLKIQRTERGDSAVYLCASSLTSGAQETQYFGPGTRLLVL.